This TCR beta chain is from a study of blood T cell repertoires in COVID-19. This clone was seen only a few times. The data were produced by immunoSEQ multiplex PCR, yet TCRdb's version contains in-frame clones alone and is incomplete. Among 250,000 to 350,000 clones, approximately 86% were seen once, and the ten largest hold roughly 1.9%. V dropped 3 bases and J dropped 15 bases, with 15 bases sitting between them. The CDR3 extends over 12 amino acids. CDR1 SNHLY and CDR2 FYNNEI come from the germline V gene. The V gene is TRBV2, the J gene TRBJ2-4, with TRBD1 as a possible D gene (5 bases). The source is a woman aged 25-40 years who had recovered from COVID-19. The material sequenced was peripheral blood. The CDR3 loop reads CASSDDSAYPYF. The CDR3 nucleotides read TGTGCCAGCAGTGACGACAGCGCCTATCCGTACTTC.